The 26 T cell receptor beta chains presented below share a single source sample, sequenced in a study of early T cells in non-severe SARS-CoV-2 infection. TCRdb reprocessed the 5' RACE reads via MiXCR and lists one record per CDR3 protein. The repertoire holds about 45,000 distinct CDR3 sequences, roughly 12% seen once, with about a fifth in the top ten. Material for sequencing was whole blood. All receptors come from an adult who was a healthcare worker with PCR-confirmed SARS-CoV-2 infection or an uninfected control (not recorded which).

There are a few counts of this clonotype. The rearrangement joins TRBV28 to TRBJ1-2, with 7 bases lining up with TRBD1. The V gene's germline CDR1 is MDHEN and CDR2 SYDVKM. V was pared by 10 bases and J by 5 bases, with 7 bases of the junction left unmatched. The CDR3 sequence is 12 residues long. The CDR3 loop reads CATGGREYGYTF. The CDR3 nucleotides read TGTGCCACAGGGGGACGGGAATATGGCTACACCTTC.

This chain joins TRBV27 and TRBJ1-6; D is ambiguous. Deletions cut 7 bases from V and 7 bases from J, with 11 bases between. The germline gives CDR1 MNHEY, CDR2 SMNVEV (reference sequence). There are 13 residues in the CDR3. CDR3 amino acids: CASTSLPNSPLHF. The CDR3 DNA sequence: TGTGCCAGCACCTCCCTACCAAATTCACCCCTCCACTTT.

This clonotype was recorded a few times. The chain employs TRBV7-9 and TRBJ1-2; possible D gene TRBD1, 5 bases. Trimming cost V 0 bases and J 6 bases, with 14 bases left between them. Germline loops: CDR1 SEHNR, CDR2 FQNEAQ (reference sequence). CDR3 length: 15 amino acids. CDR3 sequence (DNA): TGTGCCAGCAGCTTAGCAGGACAAGGCTTGGATGGCTACACCTTC. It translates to CASSLAGQGLDGYTF.

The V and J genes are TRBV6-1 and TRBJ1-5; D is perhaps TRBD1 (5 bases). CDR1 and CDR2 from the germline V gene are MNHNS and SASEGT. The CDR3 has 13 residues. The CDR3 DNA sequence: TGTTCAACAACGGGGCAGCTACATCAGCCCCAGCATTTT. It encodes CSTTGQLHQPQHF.

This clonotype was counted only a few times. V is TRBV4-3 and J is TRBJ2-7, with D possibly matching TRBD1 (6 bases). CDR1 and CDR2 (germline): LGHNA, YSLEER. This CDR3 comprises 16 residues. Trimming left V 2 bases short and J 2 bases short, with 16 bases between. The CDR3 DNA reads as TGCGCCAGCAGCCAATCTCATACAGGGCGAACCTACGAGCAGTACTTC. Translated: CASSQSHTGRTYEQYF.

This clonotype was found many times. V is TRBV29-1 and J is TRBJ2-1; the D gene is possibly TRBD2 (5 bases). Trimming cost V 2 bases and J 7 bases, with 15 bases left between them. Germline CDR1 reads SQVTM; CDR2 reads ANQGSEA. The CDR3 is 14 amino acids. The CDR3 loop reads CSVELLEERNEQFF. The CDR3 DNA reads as TGCAGCGTTGAATTACTAGAGGAACGGAATGAGCAGTTCTTC.

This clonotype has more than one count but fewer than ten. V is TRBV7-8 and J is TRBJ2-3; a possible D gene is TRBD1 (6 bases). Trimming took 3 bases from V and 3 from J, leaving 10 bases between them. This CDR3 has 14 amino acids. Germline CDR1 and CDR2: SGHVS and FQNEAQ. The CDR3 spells CASSFTGLTDTQYF. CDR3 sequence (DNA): TGTGCCAGCAGCTTTACAGGGTTAACAGATACGCAGTATTTT.

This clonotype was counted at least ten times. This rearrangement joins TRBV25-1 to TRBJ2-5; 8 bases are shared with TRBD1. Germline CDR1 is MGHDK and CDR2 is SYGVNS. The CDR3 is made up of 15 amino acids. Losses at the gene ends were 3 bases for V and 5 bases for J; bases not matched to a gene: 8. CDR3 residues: CASSDPQGAGETQYF. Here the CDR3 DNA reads TGTGCCAGCAGTGATCCCCAGGGGGCGGGGGAGACCCAGTACTTC.

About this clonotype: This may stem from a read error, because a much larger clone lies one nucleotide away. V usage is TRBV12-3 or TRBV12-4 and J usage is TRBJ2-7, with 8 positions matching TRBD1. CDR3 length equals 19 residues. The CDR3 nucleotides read TGTGCCAGCAGTTCCGATTTTTCGGACAGGGTAATTAACAGGTACGAGCACTACTTC. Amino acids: CASSSDFSDRVINRYEHYF.

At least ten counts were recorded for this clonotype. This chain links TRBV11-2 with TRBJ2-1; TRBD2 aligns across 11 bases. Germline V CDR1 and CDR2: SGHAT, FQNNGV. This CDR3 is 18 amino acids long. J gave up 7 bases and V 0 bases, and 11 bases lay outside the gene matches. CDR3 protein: CASSLEGLAGGFWNEQFF. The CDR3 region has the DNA TGTGCCAGCAGCTTAGAGGGGCTAGCGGGAGGTTTCTGGAATGAGCAGTTCTTC.

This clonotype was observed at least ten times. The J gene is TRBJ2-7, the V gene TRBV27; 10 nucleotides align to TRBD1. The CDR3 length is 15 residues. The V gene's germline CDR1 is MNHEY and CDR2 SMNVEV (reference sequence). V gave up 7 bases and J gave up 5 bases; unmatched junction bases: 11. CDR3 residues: CASMGSGTGENEQYF. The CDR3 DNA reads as TGTGCCAGCATGGGATCCGGGACAGGGGAAAACGAGCAGTACTTC.

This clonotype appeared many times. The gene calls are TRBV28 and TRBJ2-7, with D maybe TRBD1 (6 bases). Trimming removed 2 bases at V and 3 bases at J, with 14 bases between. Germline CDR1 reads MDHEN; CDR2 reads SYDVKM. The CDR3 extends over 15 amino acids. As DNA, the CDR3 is TGTGCCAGCAGTTTAAGTGAGGACAGATACTACGAGCAGTACTTC. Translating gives CASSLSEDRYYEQYF. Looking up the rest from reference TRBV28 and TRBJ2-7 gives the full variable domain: DVKVTQSSRYLVKRTGEKVFLECVQDMDHENMFWYRQDPGLGLRLIYFSYDVKMKEKGDIPEGYSVSREKKERFSLILESASTNQTSMYLCASSLSEDRYYEQYFGPGTRLTVT.

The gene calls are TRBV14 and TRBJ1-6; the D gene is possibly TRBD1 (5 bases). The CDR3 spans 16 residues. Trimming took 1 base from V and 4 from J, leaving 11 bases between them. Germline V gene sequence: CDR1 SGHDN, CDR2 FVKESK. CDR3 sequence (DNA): TGTGCCAGCAGCCAAGCTGGGGGACCGTATAATTCACCCCTCCACTTT. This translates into CASSQAGGPYNSPLHF.

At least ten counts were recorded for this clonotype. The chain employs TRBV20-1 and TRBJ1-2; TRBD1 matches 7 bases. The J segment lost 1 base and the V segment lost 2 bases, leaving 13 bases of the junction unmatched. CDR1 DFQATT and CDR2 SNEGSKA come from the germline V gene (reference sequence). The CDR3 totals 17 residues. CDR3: CSARSLRGTAFNYGYTF. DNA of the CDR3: TGCAGTGCTAGATCTCTCCGCGGGACAGCGTTTAACTATGGCTACACCTTC.

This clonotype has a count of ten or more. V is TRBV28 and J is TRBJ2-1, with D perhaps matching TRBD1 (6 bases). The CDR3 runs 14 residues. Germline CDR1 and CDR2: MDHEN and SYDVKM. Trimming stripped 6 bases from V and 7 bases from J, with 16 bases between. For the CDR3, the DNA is TGTGCCAGCAGACCACCCGGACAGCTAAATGAGCAGTTCTTC. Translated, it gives CASRPPGQLNEQFF.

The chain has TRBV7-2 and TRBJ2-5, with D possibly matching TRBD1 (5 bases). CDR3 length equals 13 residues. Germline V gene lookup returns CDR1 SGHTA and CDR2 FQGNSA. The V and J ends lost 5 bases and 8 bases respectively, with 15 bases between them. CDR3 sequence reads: CASSQGYKRTQYF. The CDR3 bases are TGTGCCAGCAGCCAGGGTTATAAGAGAACCCAGTACTTC.

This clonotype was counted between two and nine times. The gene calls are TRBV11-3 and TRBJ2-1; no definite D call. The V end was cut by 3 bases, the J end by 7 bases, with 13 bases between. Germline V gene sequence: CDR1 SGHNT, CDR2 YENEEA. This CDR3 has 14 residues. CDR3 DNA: TGTGCCAGCAGCTTGGGAAGGGCCCGGAATGAGCAGTTCTTC. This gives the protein CASSLGRARNEQFF.

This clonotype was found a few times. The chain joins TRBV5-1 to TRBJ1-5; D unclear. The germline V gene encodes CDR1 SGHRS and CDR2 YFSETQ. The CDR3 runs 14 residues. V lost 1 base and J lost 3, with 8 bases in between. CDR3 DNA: TGCGCCAGCAGCTTGAGCCCTTCCAATCAGCCCCAGCATTTT. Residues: CASSLSPSNQPQHF.

For the CDR3, the DNA is TGCAGCGTTGCAGGGCAGGAAGAGACCCAGTACTTC. Residues: CSVAGQEETQYF. This rearrangement joins TRBV29-1 to TRBJ2-5; a weak D match, TRBD1 (5 bases). Germline V gene data show CDR1 as SQVTM and CDR2 as ANQGSEA. The V end was cut by 4 bases, the J end by 3 bases, with 9 bases between. The CDR3 totals 12 residues. The full variable domain, rest sourced from reference TRBV29-1 and TRBJ2-5, is SAVISQKPSRDICQRGTSLTIQCQVDSQVTMMFWYRQQPGQSLTLIATANQGSEATYESGFVIDKFPISRPNLTFSTLTVSNMSPEDSSIYLCSVAGQEETQYFGPGTRLLVL.

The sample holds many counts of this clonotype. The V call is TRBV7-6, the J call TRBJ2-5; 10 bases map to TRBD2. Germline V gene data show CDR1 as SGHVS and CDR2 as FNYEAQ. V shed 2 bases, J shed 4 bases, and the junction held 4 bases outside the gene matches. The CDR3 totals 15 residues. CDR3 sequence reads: CASSLSPSGGETQYF. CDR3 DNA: TGTGCCAGCAGCTTAAGTCCTAGCGGGGGAGAGACCCAGTACTTC.

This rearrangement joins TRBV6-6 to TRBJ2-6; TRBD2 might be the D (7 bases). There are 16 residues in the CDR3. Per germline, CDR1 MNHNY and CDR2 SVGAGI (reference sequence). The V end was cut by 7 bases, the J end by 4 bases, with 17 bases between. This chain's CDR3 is CASTLEGGQGANVLTF. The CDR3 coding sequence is TGTGCCAGCACCCTGGAGGGGGGGCAAGGGGCCAACGTCCTGACTTTC.

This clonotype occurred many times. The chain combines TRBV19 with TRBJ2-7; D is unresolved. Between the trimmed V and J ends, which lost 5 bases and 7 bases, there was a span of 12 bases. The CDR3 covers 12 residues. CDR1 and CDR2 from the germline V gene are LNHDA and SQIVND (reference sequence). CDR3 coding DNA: TGTGCCAGTAGTCCGCGAGAGGATGAGCAGTACTTC. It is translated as CASSPREDEQYF.

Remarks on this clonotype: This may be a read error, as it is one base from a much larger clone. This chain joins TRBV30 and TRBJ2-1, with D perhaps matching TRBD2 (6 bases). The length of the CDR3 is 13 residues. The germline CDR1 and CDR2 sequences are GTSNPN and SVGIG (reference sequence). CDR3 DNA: TGTGTCTGGAGTGTTTTGGGACTCAATGAGCAGTTCTTC. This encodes CVWSVLGLNEQFF.

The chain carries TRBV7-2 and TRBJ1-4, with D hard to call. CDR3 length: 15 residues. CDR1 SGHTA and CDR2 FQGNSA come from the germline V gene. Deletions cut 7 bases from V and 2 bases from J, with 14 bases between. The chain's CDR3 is CASKDSTFTNEKLFF. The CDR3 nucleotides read TGTGCCAGCAAGGACTCAACTTTTACTAATGAAAAACTGTTTTTT.

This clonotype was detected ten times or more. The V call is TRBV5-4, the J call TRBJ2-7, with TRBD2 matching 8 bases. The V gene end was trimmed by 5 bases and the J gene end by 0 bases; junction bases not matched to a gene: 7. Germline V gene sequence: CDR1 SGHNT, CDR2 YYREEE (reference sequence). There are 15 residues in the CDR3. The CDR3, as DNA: TGTGCCAGCAGTAGAGCGGGAGTTTCCTCCTACGAGCAGTACTTC. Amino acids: CASSRAGVSSYEQYF.

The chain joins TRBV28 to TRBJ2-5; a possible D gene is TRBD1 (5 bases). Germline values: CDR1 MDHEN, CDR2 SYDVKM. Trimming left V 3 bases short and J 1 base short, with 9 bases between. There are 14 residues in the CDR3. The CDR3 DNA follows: TGTGCCAGCAGTTTCTCAGGGTCCCAAGAGACCCAGTACTTC. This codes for CASSFSGSQETQYF.